This entry lists 30 T cell receptor beta chains sequenced from one sample in a study of blood T cell repertoires in COVID-19. The data were produced by immunoSEQ multiplex PCR, yet TCRdb's version contains in-frame clones alone and is incomplete. The data hold over 250,000 clones, with 80% to 90% observed a single time. Material: PBMCs or T cells enriched from blood (not recorded which). These receptors came from a woman aged 18-29 years who had recovered from COVID-19.

The gene calls are TRBV5-1 and TRBJ2-5; 10 bases are shared with TRBD1. Germline CDR1 SGHRS, CDR2 YFSETQ. V lost 4 bases and J lost 5; bases outside the gene matches: 11. The CDR3 extends over 16 amino acids. The DNA for the CDR3 is TGCGCCAGCAGCACGAGGACAGGGGGTTCCGGGGAGACCCAGTACTTC. Protein: CASSTRTGGSGETQYF.

The chain employs TRBV6-5 and TRBJ1-4, with 8 bases that match TRBD1. This CDR3 region has 15 residues. Germline V lookup: CDR1 MNHEY, CDR2 SVGAGI. The junction had 4 bases not matched to a gene; V was cut back by 0 bases and J by 7 bases. The CDR3 nucleotides read TGTGCCAGCAGTTACTCGGGACAGGCCAGTGAAAAACTGTTTTTT. This codes for CASSYSGQASEKLFF.

The genes are TRBV4-2 and TRBJ2-3, with 13 bases fitting TRBD2. Germline CDR1 LGHNA, CDR2 YNFKEQ. This CDR3 has 17 residues. V was clipped by 3 bases and J by 5 bases; unmatched bases: 8. This CDR3 reads CASSHHTSGGALDTQYF. The CDR3 DNA reads TGTGCCAGCAGCCACCACACTAGCGGGGGGGCTTTAGATACGCAGTATTTT.

Note on this clone: A read error may produce the germline difference seen at one junction end. The CDR3 coding sequence is TGTGCCACCTCACCGCTACAGGGGGGTGAGCAGTACTTC. This codes for CATSPLQGGEQYF. The rearrangement links TRBV18 to TRBJ2-7, with 8 bases that match TRBD1. CDR1 is KGHSH, CDR2 LQKENI, per germline. The CDR3 is made up of 13 amino acids.

V usage is TRBV11-1 and J usage is TRBJ1-2; D gene unclear. V was clipped by 3 bases and J by 3 bases, with 11 bases between them. Germline V gene data show CDR1 as SGHAT and CDR2 as FQDESV (reference sequence). CDR3 length equals 14 residues. The CDR3 DNA follows: TGTGCCAGCAGCTTGGAGGGTTTAGACTATGGCTACACCTTC. It encodes CASSLEGLDYGYTF.

This sequence joins TRBV29-1 and TRBJ1-1, with no clear D. Germline CDR1 is SQVTM and CDR2 is ANQGSEA. The length of the CDR3 is 12 residues. V gave up 6 bases and J gave up 1 base, with 9 bases separating them. The CDR3: CSVGSKNTEAFF. The CDR3 DNA sequence: TGCAGCGTGGGGAGCAAGAACACTGAAGCTTTCTTT.

The chain links TRBV29-1 to TRBJ1-1; tentatively, D is TRBD1 (5 bases). Germline-derived CDR1 and CDR2 are SQVTM and ANQGSEA. The CDR3 totals 13 residues. V was pared by 6 bases and J by 4 bases, with 15 bases between. In DNA, the CDR3 is TGCAGCGTCGGGGGACGGCTGATCACTGAAGCTTTCTTT. Translation: CSVGGRLITEAFF.

The CDR3: CASSPGTGGNSNYGYTF. CDR3 sequence (DNA): TGTGCCAGCAGCCCCGGGACAGGGGGAAACTCGAACTATGGCTACACCTTC. The rearrangement uses TRBV7-3 and TRBJ1-2, with 11 bases lining up with TRBD1. The CDR3 covers 17 residues. CDR1 and CDR2 from the germline V gene are SGHTA and FQGTGA. Trimming took 5 bases from V and 2 from J; bases not matched to a gene: 10. Filled out from reference TRBV7-3 and TRBJ1-2, the complete variable domain reads GAGVSQTPSNKVTEKGKYVELRCDPISGHTALYWYRQSLGQGPEFLIYFQGTGAADDSGLPNDRFFAVRPEGSVSTLKIQRTERGDSAVYLCASSPGTGGNSNYGYTFGSGTRLTVV.

This clone appeared once. V usage is TRBV5-1 and J usage is TRBJ2-5; D call uncertain. The V and J ends lost 0 bases and 2 bases respectively, with 8 bases between them. Germline CDR1 reads SGHRS; CDR2 reads YFSETQ. The CDR3 extends over 14 amino acids. The CDR3 DNA sequence: TGCGCCAGCAGCTTGGGTCAGATACAAGAGACCCAGTACTTC. Its translation: CASSLGQIQETQYF.

The rearrangement links TRBV24-1 to TRBJ2-1, with a weak D call TRBD2 (5 bases). Per germline, CDR1 KGHDR and CDR2 SFDVKD. There are 17 residues in the CDR3. V was cut by 0 bases and J by 5 bases, with 16 bases left in between. The CDR3 DNA sequence: TGTGCCACCAGTGATTTGAAGGACTCCCCTAAGGACAATGAGCAGTTCTTC. It encodes CATSDLKDSPKDNEQFF.

V and J are TRBV7-9 and TRBJ1-6, with 9 bases that match TRBD1. The length of the CDR3 is 15 residues. CDR1 and CDR2 (germline): SEHNR, FQNEAQ (reference sequence). With 5 bases clipped from V and 5 bases from J, the junction kept 4 bases outside the gene matches. DNA for the CDR3: TGTGCCAGCAGCCTAGGACAGGGGAATAATTCACCCCTCCACTTT. It encodes CASSLGQGNNSPLHF.

The rearrangement joins TRBV7-9 to TRBJ1-2; maybe TRBD1 (6 bases). The CDR3 covers 14 residues. V shed 2 bases and J shed 7 bases, with 14 bases lying between them. Per germline, CDR1 SEHNR and CDR2 FQNEAQ (reference sequence). CDR3: CASSLSDSSRGYTF. Written as DNA, the CDR3 is TGTGCCAGCAGCTTATCGGACAGTTCGCGTGGCTACACCTTC.

Concerning this clone itself: The sample has other DNA sequences that encode this CDR3 too. The chain joins TRBV5-1 to TRBJ1-5; D gene uncertain. V lost 0 bases and J lost 5, with 6 bases in between. Per the germline V gene, CDR1 is SGHRS and CDR2 is YFSETQ. There are 13 residues in the CDR3. The CDR3 sequence: CASSLGGDQPQHF. CDR3 coding DNA: TGCGCCAGCAGCTTGGGAGGTGATCAGCCCCAGCATTTT.

V is TRBV6-1 and J is TRBJ1-3; possibly TRBD1 for D (6 bases). The germline V gene has CDR1 MNHNS and CDR2 SASEGT. Trimming took 1 base from V and 2 from J, leaving 15 bases between them. The CDR3 length is 17 residues. CDR3 coding DNA: TGTGCCAGCAGTGAAGTCGCCGGGGCAGGGGCTGGAAACACCATATATTTT. It is translated as CASSEVAGAGAGNTIYF.

DNA for the CDR3: TGCGCCAGCAGCCCTGGGGCGGGGGGCCACTACGAGCAGTACTTC. It specifies CASSPGAGGHYEQYF. The chain combines TRBV5-1 with TRBJ2-7; 8 bases match TRBD2. The CDR3 has 15 amino acids. The V gene's germline CDR1 is SGHRS and CDR2 YFSETQ. The V segment lost 4 bases and the J segment 3 bases; nucleotides outside the gene matches: 9.

The J gene is TRBJ2-7, the V gene TRBV18; 9 bases agree with TRBD2. Germline values: CDR1 KGHSH, CDR2 LQKENI. This CDR3 has 14 residues. V was pared by 5 bases and J by 4 bases, with 6 bases of the junction left unmatched. The CDR3 loop is CASSEGLASYEQYF. The CDR3 DNA sequence: TGTGCCAGCTCAGAGGGACTAGCAAGTTACGAGCAGTACTTC.

In this sample, this clone turned up a few times. The chain combines TRBV28 with TRBJ1-3; the match to TRBD1 covers 7 bases. CDR1 is MDHEN and CDR2 is SYDVKM in the germline V gene. The CDR3 sequence is 15 residues long. Trimming took 4 bases from V and 4 from J; bases not matched to a gene: 7. CDR3 loop: CASSSLTGHGNTIYF. CDR3 nucleotides: TGTGCCAGCAGTTCCCTGACAGGGCACGGAAACACCATATATTTT.

The chain carries TRBV6-2 or TRBV6-3 and TRBJ2-1; the match to TRBD2 covers 12 bases. V trimming: 5 bases; J trimming: 5 bases; junction bases outside the gene matches: 7. CDR3 length: 16 residues. Germline V gives CDR1 MNHEY, CDR2 SVGEGT. The CDR3 DNA is TGTGCCAGCAGTATATTGACTAGCGGGGGCCACAATGAGCAGTTCTTC. Protein product: CASSILTSGGHNEQFF.

The rearrangement joins TRBV6-2 or TRBV6-3 to TRBJ2-1; D is perhaps TRBD2 (6 bases). The CDR3 runs 16 residues. The V and J ends lost 2 bases and 5 bases respectively, with 16 bases between them. Germline V CDR1 and CDR2: MNHEY, SVGEGT. The CDR3 nucleotides read TGTGCCAGCAGTTACCCACCTTACGGGGGTCACAATGAGCAGTTCTTC. Translation gives CASSYPPYGGHNEQFF.

Remarks on this clone: The sample has other DNA sequences that encode this CDR3 too. The chain has TRBV5-1 and TRBJ2-7; D possibly corresponds to TRBD2 (6 bases). Trimming left V 0 bases short and J 1 base short, with 11 bases between. Germline lookup yields CDR1 SGHRS and CDR2 YFSETQ. This CDR3 comprises 15 residues. This CDR3 is CASSLAGGKSYEQYF. The CDR3 DNA reads as TGCGCCAGCAGCTTGGCCGGGGGTAAGTCCTACGAGCAGTACTTC.

This clone turned up a few times. A read error may produce the germline difference seen at one junction end. The chain couples TRBV7-7 to TRBJ2-5; 10 positions match TRBD2. Germline V gene data show CDR1 as SSHAT and CDR2 as FNYEAQ (reference sequence). The CDR3 sequence is 15 residues long. The CDR3 DNA reads as TGTGCTAGCAGCTCGGGACTAGCGATTCAAGAGACCCAGTACTTC. Translating gives CASSSGLAIQETQYF.

The rearrangement links TRBV9 to TRBJ1-1; no clear D gene. V was pared by 0 bases and J by 7 bases, with 10 bases between. The CDR3 is 13 residues long. Per the germline V gene, CDR1 is SGDLS and CDR2 is YYNGEE. CDR3: CASSVGSSGEAFF. CDR3 coding DNA: TGTGCCAGCAGCGTAGGGAGCAGCGGTGAAGCTTTCTTT.

The chain is built from TRBV9 and TRBJ2-1, with 13 bases fitting TRBD2. Unmatched junction bases numbered 9, after V lost 3 bases and J lost 3 bases. The CDR3 runs to 18 residues. Germline values: CDR1 SGDLS, CDR2 YYNGEE. This CDR3 reads CASSAGLAGAGNYNEQFF. The CDR3 coding sequence is TGTGCCAGCAGCGCCGGACTAGCGGGGGCCGGAAACTACAATGAGCAGTTCTTC.

This rearrangement joins TRBV5-5 to TRBJ2-7; perhaps TRBD1 as D (5 bases). Germline assignment: CDR1 SGHKS and CDR2 YYEKEE (reference sequence). The CDR3 extends over 11 amino acids. V lost 7 bases, J lost 4 bases, and 9 bases lay in between. In DNA form, the CDR3 reads TGTGCCAGCGAAAGGGGTTACGAGCAGTACTTC. Translating gives CASERGYEQYF.

The chain combines TRBV4-1 with TRBJ2-3, with 8 bases matching TRBD1. Germline-derived CDR1 and CDR2 are MGHRA and YSYEKL. The length of the CDR3 is 14 residues. Trimming cost V 5 bases and J 5 bases; bases outside gene matches: 6. The CDR3 sequence is CASSDRGGVDTQYF. CDR3 in DNA: TGCGCCAGCAGCGACAGGGGCGGGGTAGATACGCAGTATTTT.

The CDR3 loop reads CASSVGLWTSGGVDNEQFF. The CDR3 DNA is TGTGCCAGCAGCGTAGGTCTTTGGACTAGCGGGGGGGTAGACAATGAGCAGTTCTTC. The rearrangement joins TRBV9 to TRBJ2-1; TRBD2 matches 15 bases. Germline V gives CDR1 SGDLS, CDR2 YYNGEE. With 0 bases clipped from V and 5 bases from J, the junction kept 9 bases outside the gene matches. This CDR3 has 19 amino acids.

V gene TRBV7-2 combines with J gene TRBJ1-2, with TRBD1 identical over 8 bases. Losses at the gene ends were 5 bases for V and 6 bases for J; bases not matched to a gene: 8. This CDR3 region has 14 residues. The V gene's germline CDR1 is SGHTA and CDR2 FQGNSA. This CDR3 is CASSPTGQGNGYTF. Here the CDR3 DNA reads TGTGCCAGCAGCCCTACTGGACAGGGTAATGGCTACACCTTC. The whole variable domain, remainder taken from reference TRBV7-2 and TRBJ1-2, is GAGVSQSPSNKVTEKGKDVELRCDPISGHTALYWYRQSLGQGLEFLIYFQGNSAPDKSGLPSDRFSAERTGGSVSTLTIQRTQQEDSAVYLCASSPTGQGNGYTFGSGTRLTVV.

This rearrangement joins TRBV4-2 to TRBJ1-6; D call uncertain. Deletions cut 0 bases from V and 1 base from J, with 10 bases between. This CDR3 spans 17 amino acids. The germline gives CDR1 LGHNA, CDR2 YNFKEQ. The CDR3: CASSQDRGGSYNSPLHF. As DNA, the CDR3 is TGTGCCAGCAGCCAAGATCGGGGAGGGTCCTATAATTCACCCCTCCACTTT.

This clone appeared many times. The gene calls are TRBV5-3 and TRBJ1-1; TRBD1 matches 11 bases. TRBV5-3 is flagged as an ORF with uncertain function. This CDR3 comprises 17 residues. The J segment lost 6 bases and the V segment lost 4 bases, leaving 14 bases of the junction unmatched. CDR3 DNA: TGTGCCAGAAGCATGAGTCCCGGGACAGGGGGAAAGGCTGAAGCTTTCTTT. Its translation: CARSMSPGTGGKAEAFF.

The V call is TRBV24-1, the J call TRBJ1-2; D is possibly TRBD1 (5 bases). CDR3 size: 17 residues. V was pared by 0 bases and J by 6 bases, with 19 bases between. Germline V gene lookup returns CDR1 KGHDR and CDR2 SFDVKD. CDR3 sequence: CATSDLPLRAGLDGYTF. The CDR3 DNA reads as TGTGCCACCAGTGATTTGCCACTAAGGGCAGGGCTGGATGGCTACACCTTC.